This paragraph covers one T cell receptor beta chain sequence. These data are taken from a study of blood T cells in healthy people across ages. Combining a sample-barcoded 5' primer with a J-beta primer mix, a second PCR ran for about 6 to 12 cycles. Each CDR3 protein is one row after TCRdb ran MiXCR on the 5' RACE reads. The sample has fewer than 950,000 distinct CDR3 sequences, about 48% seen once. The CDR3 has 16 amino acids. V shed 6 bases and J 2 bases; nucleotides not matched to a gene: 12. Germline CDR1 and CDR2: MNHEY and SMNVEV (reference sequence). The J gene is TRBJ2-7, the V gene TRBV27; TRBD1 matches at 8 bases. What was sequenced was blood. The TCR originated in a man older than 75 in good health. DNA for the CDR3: TGTGCCAGCAGCCCTCACAGGGGGGTCGCTCCCTACGAGCAGTACTTC. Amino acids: CASSPHRGVAPYEQYF.